These T cell receptor beta chains were read from a single sample in a study of blood T cells in healthy people across ages. TCRdb passed the 5' RACE reads through MiXCR, listing each CDR3 protein once. The sample lists fewer than 1.5 million distinct CDR3 sequences; approximately 42% were seen once. The specimen was blood. The receptors come from a woman aged 18-29 years in good health. Each CDR3 is given with its conserved first and last residue. The order of the fields is J gene, CDR3 length, clone size, V gene, D gene, CDR3 protein, CDR3 DNA. The D gene is left open where the match is weak. Size values are once, few and many counts, or a class for expanded clones, and some rows have none.

>TRBJ2-7|15|few|TRBV27|TRBD2
CASSFLGGSYNEQYF
TGTGCCAGCAGTTTTCTCGGGGGGAGCTATAATGAGCAGTACTTC
>TRBJ2-3|15|few|TRBV13|NA
CASNSQVTDTDTQYF
TGTGCCAGCAACAGCCAGGTCACCGACACAGATACGCAGTATTTT
>TRBJ2-7|15|NA|TRBV5-5|TRBD1
CASSPAGTGYYEQYF
TGTGCCAGCAGCCCAGCCGGGACAGGGTACTACGAGCAGTACTTC
>TRBJ2-7|19|NA|TRBV14|NA
CASSQDGKIVRGRYYEQYF
TGTGCCAGCAGCCAAGATGGGAAGATCGTGAGAGGTCGATACTACGAGCAGTACTTC
>TRBJ2-1|16|NA|TRBV9|TRBD2
CASSVETSGGRGEQFF
TGTGCCAGCAGCGTAGAGACTAGCGGGGGCCGGGGTGAGCAGTTCTTC
>TRBJ2-2|16|NA|TRBV3-1|NA
CASSLYGRAGTGELFF
TGTGCCAGCAGCCTATATGGACGAGCGGGCACCGGGGAGCTGTTTTTT
>TRBJ2-3|16|NA|TRBV10-1|TRBD1
CASSESGQGLTDTQYF
TGCGCCAGCAGTGAGTCAGGACAGGGGTTAACAGATACGCAGTATTTT
>TRBJ2-7|17|NA|TRBV7-6|NA
CASSYRRGLSSYNEQYF
TGTGCCAGCAGTTACCGACGAGGACTTAGCTCCTACAATGAGCAGTACTTC
>TRBJ2-7|15|NA|TRBV6-6|NA
CASSPPLQGSYEQYF
TGTGCCAGCAGTCCACCGTTACAGGGATCCTACGAGCAGTACTTC
>TRBJ2-5|14|NA|TRBV4-1|NA
CASSQDGYLGTQYF
TGCGCCAGCAGCCAAGATGGGTACCTCGGGACCCAGTACTTC
>TRBJ1-5|13|NA|TRBV10-3|NA
CAISEKEYQPQHF
TGTGCCATCAGTGAAAAGGAGTATCAGCCCCAGCATTTT
>TRBJ2-1|19|NA|TRBV7-9|NA
CASSPGWDSPSSSYNEQFF
TGTGCCAGCAGCCCAGGGTGGGACTCTCCTTCGAGCTCCTACAATGAGCAGTTCTTC
>TRBJ2-3|17|NA|TRBV20-1|TRBD2
CSATRTTSGRYTDTQYF
TGCAGTGCTACCCGAACGACTAGCGGGAGGTACACAGATACGCAGTATTTT
>TRBJ2-3|14|NA|TRBV7-2|TRBD2
CASGIAGTTDTQYF
TGTGCCAGCGGAATAGCGGGGACCACAGATACGCAGTATTTT
>TRBJ2-3|15|NA|TRBV20-1|NA
CSARDSALVQDTQYF
TGCAGTGCTAGAGATTCCGCCCTAGTGCAAGATACGCAGTATTTT
>TRBJ2-1|13|few|TRBV20-1|NA
CSEAGHAVNEQFF
TGCAGTGAGGCGGGGCATGCTGTAAATGAGCAGTTCTTC
>TRBJ2-5|17|NA|TRBV4-1|TRBD2
CASSQDRGSGGGETQYF
TGCGCCAGCAGCCAAGATCGCGGTAGCGGGGGAGGAGAGACCCAGTACTTC